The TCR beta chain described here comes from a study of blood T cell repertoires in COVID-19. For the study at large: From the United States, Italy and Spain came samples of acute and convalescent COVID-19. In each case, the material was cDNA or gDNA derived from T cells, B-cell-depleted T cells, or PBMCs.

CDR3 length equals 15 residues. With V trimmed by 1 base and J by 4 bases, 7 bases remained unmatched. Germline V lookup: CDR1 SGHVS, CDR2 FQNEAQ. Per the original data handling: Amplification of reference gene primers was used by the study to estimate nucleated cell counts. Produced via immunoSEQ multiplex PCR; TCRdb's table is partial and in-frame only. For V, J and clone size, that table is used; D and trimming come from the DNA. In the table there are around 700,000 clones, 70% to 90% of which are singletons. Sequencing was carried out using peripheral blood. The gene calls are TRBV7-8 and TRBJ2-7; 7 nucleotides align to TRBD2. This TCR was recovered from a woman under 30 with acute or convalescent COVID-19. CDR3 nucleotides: TGTGCCAGCAGCTTAGGGGGAGGGACGGAGTACGAGCAGTACTTC. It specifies CASSLGGGTEYEQYF.